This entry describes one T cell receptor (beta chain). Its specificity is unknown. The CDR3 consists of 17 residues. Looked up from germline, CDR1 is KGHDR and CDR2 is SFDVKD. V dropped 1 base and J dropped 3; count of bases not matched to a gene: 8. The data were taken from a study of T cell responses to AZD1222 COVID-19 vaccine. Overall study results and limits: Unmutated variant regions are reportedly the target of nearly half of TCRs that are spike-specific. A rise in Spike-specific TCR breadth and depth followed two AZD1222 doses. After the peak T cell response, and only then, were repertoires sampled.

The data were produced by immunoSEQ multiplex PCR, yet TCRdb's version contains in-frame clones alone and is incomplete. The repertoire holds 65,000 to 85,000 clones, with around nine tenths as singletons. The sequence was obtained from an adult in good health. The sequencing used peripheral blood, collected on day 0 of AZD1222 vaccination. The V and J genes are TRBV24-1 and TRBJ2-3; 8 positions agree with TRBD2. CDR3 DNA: TGTGCCACCAGTGATTTATCCAGCGGGAGACGTACAGATACGCAGTATTTT. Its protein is CATSDLSSGRRTDTQYF.